This T cell receptor (beta chain) was recorded in a study of control samples from healthy donors and cancer patients. Sequencing used immunoSEQ multiplex PCR; TCRdb keeps in-frame clones, though not all of them. The sample has roughly 130,000 clones; around 93% are singletons. The CDR3 has 15 residues. CDR1 and CDR2 from the germline V gene are MNHEY and SMNVEV (reference sequence). Trimming stripped 2 bases from V and 9 bases from J, with 19 bases between. The sequencing input was PBMCs. The chain employs TRBV27 and TRBJ2-5; D is unclear. This clonotype was sampled from a man between 45 and 60 years old with head and neck cancer. In nucleotides, the CDR3 is TGTGCCAGCAGTTTAATTTTTACCGATAAGGTGTCCCAGTACTTC. Residues: CASSLIFTDKVSQYF.